The 14 T cell receptor beta chains reported below all come from one sample, sequenced in a study of control samples from healthy donors and cancer patients. The protocol was immunoSEQ multiplex PCR, while the TCRdb copy is restricted to in-frame clones and leaves out a portion. The sample contains 130,000 or so clones, under 90% of which appear only once. Material for sequencing was PBMCs. The origin of the receptors is a man aged 50 to 60 with head and neck cancer.

V is TRBV28 and J is TRBJ1-3, with D perhaps matching TRBD1 (5 bases). The CDR3 consists of 14 residues. Germline V gene lookup returns CDR1 MDHEN and CDR2 SYDVKM. With 2 bases removed from V and 4 bases from J, the gap between germline ends came to 9 bases. In DNA, the CDR3 is TGTGCCAGCAGTTTAACGGGGGTCGGAAACACCATATATTTT. It specifies CASSLTGVGNTIYF.

This clone was seen a single time. V and J are TRBV7-9 and TRBJ1-4; 7 positions match TRBD1. Germline loops: CDR1 SEHNR, CDR2 FQNEAQ (reference sequence). The CDR3 has 16 amino acids. J lost 4 bases, V lost 5 bases, and 10 bases had no gene match. DNA for the CDR3: TGTGCCAGCAGCCTCCACGAGGGGGCGGTTAATGAAAAACTGTTTTTT. Protein: CASSLHEGAVNEKLFF.

V gene TRBV12-3 or TRBV12-4 combines with J gene TRBJ2-1; no definite D call. This CDR3 comprises 12 residues. V lost 2 bases and J 7 bases, leaving 6 bases between the germline ends. This CDR3 reads CASSLRENEQFF. Here the CDR3 DNA reads TGTGCCAGCAGTTTACGAGAGAATGAGCAGTTCTTC.

J is TRBJ1-2 and V is TRBV10-3, with TRBD1 matching 10 bases. This CDR3 is built from 15 residues. V was pared by 5 bases and J by 2 bases, with 5 bases of the junction left unmatched. Germline CDR1 and CDR2: ENHRY and SYGVKD. For the CDR3, the DNA is TGTGCCATCAGTTCAATGGACAGGGGGAACTATGGCTACACCTTC. Its protein product is CAISSMDRGNYGYTF.

The chain couples TRBV4-1 to TRBJ1-1; D not resolved. The germline gives CDR1 MGHRA, CDR2 YSYEKL. The CDR3 is made up of 16 amino acids. The germline V and J ends were trimmed by 1 base and 0 bases, with 12 bases remaining between them. Here the CDR3 reads CASSQVIGQVNTEAFF. CDR3 sequence (DNA): TGCGCCAGCAGCCAAGTTATCGGTCAGGTGAACACTGAAGCTTTCTTT.

This chain joins TRBV15 and TRBJ1-1; D possibly corresponds to TRBD1 (6 bases). Germline V lookup: CDR1 LNHNV, CDR2 YYDKDF (reference sequence). This CDR3 region has 12 residues. Trimming cost V 5 bases and J 7 bases, with 11 bases left between them. The CDR3 DNA follows: TGTGCCACCAGCTGGAGAGGGGGTGAAGCTTTCTTT. Translation gives CATSWRGGEAFF.

The gene calls are TRBV6-2 or TRBV6-3 and TRBJ2-7; possible D gene TRBD2, 6 bases. V was shortened by 5 bases and J by 2 bases, with 19 bases between the two germline ends. The CDR3 has 16 residues. Germline V gene data show CDR1 as MNHEY and CDR2 as SVGEGT. CDR3 sequence (DNA): TGTGCCAGCAGTATGGGTAGGTACGGCGGGACCTACGAGCAGTACTTC. It is translated as CASSMGRYGGTYEQYF.

The chain links TRBV5-1 to TRBJ1-6; D uncertain. CDR3 length: 13 residues. From germline, CDR1 is SGHRS and CDR2 YFSETQ. The V end was cut by 0 bases, the J end by 11 bases, with 9 bases between. The CDR3 DNA reads TGCGCCAGCAGCTTGGTACAGAGTACACCCCTCCACTTT. It codes for CASSLVQSTPLHF.

V is TRBV27 and J is TRBJ2-7; no clear D. V was pared by 8 bases and J by 1 base, with 6 bases between. This CDR3 comprises 11 residues. Germline CDR1 and CDR2: MNHEY and SMNVEV (reference sequence). CDR3: CASLYSYEQYF. DNA for the CDR3: TGTGCCAGCCTCTATTCCTACGAGCAGTACTTC.

V gene TRBV2 combines with J gene TRBJ1-2, with 7 positions matching TRBD1. The V segment lost 7 bases and the J segment 4 bases; nucleotides outside the gene matches: 12. This CDR3 is built from 15 residues. Germline assignment: CDR1 SNHLY and CDR2 FYNNEI. The CDR3 sequence: CASNPRRGRSYGYTF. In DNA form, the CDR3 reads TGTGCCAGCAACCCGCGGAGGGGGCGATCCTATGGCTACACCTTC.

V and J are TRBV5-1 and TRBJ2-2, with 7 bases fitting TRBD1. The germline V gene encodes CDR1 SGHRS and CDR2 YFSETQ. The junction had 3 bases not matched to a gene; V was cut back by 4 bases and J by 0 bases. The CDR3 is 15 residues long. The CDR3 sequence: CASSPGQANTGELFF. The DNA for the CDR3 is TGCGCCAGCAGCCCCGGACAGGCGAACACCGGGGAGCTGTTTTTT.

J is TRBJ2-6 and V is TRBV28; no definite D call. Trimming shortened V by 6 bases and J by 1 base, and 4 bases separated the two germline ends. Germline V gene sequence: CDR1 MDHEN, CDR2 SYDVKM. This CDR3 has 13 residues. The CDR3 loop reads CASSTSGANVLTF. DNA of the CDR3: TGTGCCAGCAGCACGTCTGGGGCCAACGTCCTGACTTTC. Complete variable domain (other parts from reference TRBV28 and TRBJ2-6): DVKVTQSSRYLVKRTGEKVFLECVQDMDHENMFWYRQDPGLGLRLIYFSYDVKMKEKGDIPEGYSVSREKKERFSLILESASTNQTSMYLCASSTSGANVLTFGAGSRLTVL.

This sequence joins TRBV27 and TRBJ1-6; 9 bases fit TRBD1. Germline values: CDR1 MNHEY, CDR2 SMNVEV (reference sequence). With 3 bases clipped from V and 4 bases from J, the junction kept 7 bases outside the gene matches. This CDR3 spans 17 amino acids. The CDR3 is CASSFQGQGIYNSPLHF. The CDR3 nucleotides are TGTGCCAGCAGTTTCCAAGGACAGGGGATTTATAATTCACCCCTCCACTTT.

V gene TRBV9 combines with J gene TRBJ2-2; D unresolved. The germline V gene encodes CDR1 SGDLS and CDR2 YYNGEE. The V and J ends lost 0 bases and 0 bases respectively, with 9 bases between them. The CDR3 covers 16 residues. CDR3 amino acids: CASSVDRESNTGELFF. CDR3 DNA: TGTGCCAGCAGCGTAGATAGGGAATCGAACACCGGGGAGCTGTTTTTT.